This TCR beta chain was sequenced in a study of vaccination and CD4 T cells after COVID-19. In the study overall: A CEFX pool, an HIV-1 Nef pool, or no peptide went to control cultures.

Of note for this clonotype: Its antigen is as yet unknown.

The assay that was used to sequence DNA from cultured CD4+ T cells was the Oncomine TCR Beta short-read assay. TCRdb used MiXCR to reprocess the PCR reads, holding one entry per CDR3 protein. The sample comprises about 9,100 distinct CDR3 sequences, around 64% of which are singletons, and about a third rests with the top ten. The treatment was: approximately nine-day PBMC culture with coronavirus spike peptide pools or control peptides (ViraFEST assay). Peptide pool stimulation in ViraFEST expanded antigen-specific T cells, whose TCRs were then sequenced. The receptor's source is a human donor who had recovered from COVID-19. Sequences were obtained from CD4+ T cells from blood, cultured in vitro.

The CDR3: CAWTGHQNTEAFF. CDR3 coding DNA: TGTGCCTGGACGGGACATCAGAACACTGAAGCTTTCTTT. The V and J genes are TRBV30 and TRBJ1-1, with D possibly being TRBD1 (6 bases). The germline V gene has CDR1 GTSNPN and CDR2 SVGIG (reference sequence). The CDR3 extends over 13 amino acids. Trimming shortened V by 4 bases and J by 1 base, and 10 bases separated the two germline ends.